Included here is one TCR beta chain sequence, with context. This CDR3 has 13 amino acids. V dropped 5 bases and J dropped 9 bases, with 14 bases sitting between them. The germline V gene has CDR1 LGHDT and CDR2 YNNKEL (reference sequence). In the authors' methods: The assay estimated nucleated cells by amplifying reference gene primers. TCRdb's copy holds only in-frame clones and misses some; the assay was immunoSEQ multiplex PCR. The V and J calls and clone size were taken over from that table, and D and trimming were inferred from the DNA. The table shows around 61,000 clones, with about nine tenths occurring only once. The data derive from a study of blood T cell repertoires in COVID-19. Study as a whole: Italy, Spain and the United States were the sources of the convalescent and acute COVID-19 samples. T cells, B-cell-depleted T cells, or PBMCs supplied cDNA or gDNA.

The clonotype was recovered from a man aged 50 to 60 with active COVID-19. J is TRBJ2-1 and V is TRBV3-1 (or the pseudogene TRBV3-2); TRBD2 is a possible D gene (6 bases). The sequenced material came from peripheral blood. CDR3 in amino acids: CASSGGRGGEQFF. CDR3 DNA sequence: TGTGCCAGCAGCGGAGGTAGGGGAGGTGAGCAGTTCTTC.